The 3 T cell receptor beta chains below were found in one sample sequenced in a study of tumor and adjacent non-tumor tissue in lung cancer. No cell sorting was done before RNA was extracted from the tissue. The normal lung tissue was taken more than 3 cm from the tumor edge. The library came from three nested PCR rounds adapted from ARM-PCR protocols. TCRdb analysed the multiplex PCR reads with MiXCR anew, one entry per CDR3 protein. The sample shows about 110,000 distinct CDR3 sequences, 50% to 70% of them seen only once. Sequencing used distant non-tumor lung tissue. All receptors come from a man aged 55 to 69 with non-small cell lung cancer.

In its sample, this clonotype was seen once. This may come from a read error, since a much larger clone is one base off. This chain links TRBV28 with TRBJ2-1; 10 positions agree with TRBD2. Germline V gene sequence: CDR1 MDHEN, CDR2 SYDVKM. This CDR3 spans 16 amino acids. V lost 7 bases and J lost 5; bases outside the gene matches: 11. CDR3 in amino acids: CASNSVAGGRNNEQFF. The CDR3 nucleotides are TGTGCCAGCAATTCAGTAGCGGGAGGTCGGAACAATGAGCAGTTCTTC.

As to this clonotype: Possible read error: a much larger clone is one base away. The chain joins TRBV7-9 to TRBJ1-1, with no clear D. V lost 6 bases and J 1 base, leaving 9 bases between the germline ends. The CDR3 loop spans 13 amino acids. In germline, CDR1 is SEHNR, CDR2 FQNEAQ (reference sequence). The CDR3 region is CASRPAGNTEAFF. For the CDR3, the DNA is TGTGCCAGCAGGCCCGCCGGGAACACTGAAGCTTTCTTT.

On this clonotype itself: The CDR3 does not close with the conserved phenylalanine or tryptophan, likely indicating a read error. The rearrangement links TRBV6-5 to TRBJ2-7; 7 positions agree with TRBD2. This CDR3 comprises 13 residues. Germline V gene lookup returns CDR1 MNHEY and CDR2 SVGAGI. The CDR3 DNA is TGTGCCATCGGGGCGGGAGACTCCCACGAGCAGTACTTA. This gives the protein CAIGAGDSHEQYL.